This TCR beta chain was identified during a study of T cell responses to AZD1222 COVID-19 vaccine. Study findings and constraints: Donors were largely white British and mainly female; clonal diversity was possibly underestimated.

With regard to this clone: Its target is unknown.

Method: immunoSEQ multiplex PCR; TCRdb's copy keeps in-frame clones and lacks some. Here the sample spans 130,000 to 150,000 clones, around 83% being singletons. Deletions cut 0 bases from V and 2 bases from J, with 10 bases between. The germline gives CDR1 MRHNA, CDR2 SNTAGT. The CDR3 length is 15 residues. This sequence joins TRBV6-4 and TRBJ1-1; TRBD1 might be the D (5 bases). The receptor was isolated from an adult in good health. The specimen comprised peripheral blood, sampled on day 0 of MenACWY control vaccination. The CDR3 DNA is TGTGCCAGCAGTGACTCGTGGCAGGGCAACACTGAAGCTTTCTTT. Translation: CASSDSWQGNTEAFF.